This T cell receptor beta chain was found in a study of shared clonotypes between healthy human individuals. General study findings and limits: Clonotypes shared by all four donors outscored non-shared clonotypes in generation probability. Even with large depth, rarefaction showed that sorted-subset sequencing was incomplete.

Notes on this clone: What it recognizes is unknown.

Over several immunoSEQ plates, each subset's genomic DNA was distributed in even portions. Assay used: immunoSEQ multiplex PCR; TCRdb lists only in-frame clones, some missing. The data show roughly 2.5 million clones, more than 90% seen once. The CDR3 extends over 20 amino acids. Germline V gives CDR1 MGHRA, CDR2 YSYEKL. Losses at the gene ends were 8 bases for V and 3 bases for J; bases not matched to a gene: 26. This clonotype was obtained from a young man in good health. The sample taken for sequencing was naive CD4+ T cells sorted from blood. Stated subset: CD45RA+ positively selected. The chain has TRBV4-1 and TRBJ2-5; 8 bases are a match to TRBD2. Here the CDR3 DNA reads TGCGCCAGCTTTCTAAATACGGCCAGGAATGGGAAACTAGCGGAAGAGACCCAGTACTTC. Protein: CASFLNTARNGKLAEETQYF.